This T cell receptor (beta chain) was documented in a study of metastatic and nonmetastatic thyroid tumors. Germline V gene lookup returns CDR1 LNHDA and CDR2 SQIVND (reference sequence). CDR3 length: 14 residues. V was pared by 5 bases and J by 7 bases, with 15 bases between. TCRdb re-called clones via MiXCR from the PCR reads. The table includes some 29,000 clones, 7.4% detected once. General study points: It was reportedly found that TCR beta diversity was significantly higher in malignant thyroid tumors than in benign nodules, a difference seen in both blood and tumor samples.

This clone was recorded at least ten times. Antigen: not known. Ahead of thyroid surgery, no patient had received treatment of any kind. Sequences were obtained from blood. This TCR was recovered from a female donor with papillary thyroid cancer or a benign thyroid nodule (not recorded which). Some clones in this sample may be carry-over from other donors' samples. The chain links TRBV19 to TRBJ1-5, with D unresolved. The CDR3 reads CASSVRWGGQPQHF. For the CDR3, the DNA is TGTGCCAGTAGTGTCCGATGGGGAGGGCAGCCCCAGCATTTT.